The rows below give T cell receptor beta chains drawn from one sample of a study of blood T cell repertoires in COVID-19. The method was immunoSEQ multiplex PCR; TCRdb's version includes in-frame clones alone and lacks a portion of them. The sample lists some 150,000 clones, around 82% occurring once. Sequencing input: peripheral blood. These receptors all stem from a human donor with acute or convalescent COVID-19. The donor label of this sample is uncertain. The CDR3 runs from the conserved cysteine through the conserved F or W. The order of the fields is V gene, D gene, clone size, J gene, CDR3 protein, CDR3 DNA. A D gene is named only where the DNA matches it firmly. Not every row has a clone size; where given, it reads once, few, many or a size class.

>TRBV10-3|-|-|TRBJ2-7
CAISGGQAYEQYF
TGTGCCATCAGTGGGGGGCAAGCCTACGAGCAGTACTTC
>TRBV5-1|-|few|TRBJ1-1
CASSLESGPNEAFF
TGCGCCAGCAGCTTGGAATCAGGGCCCAATGAAGCTTTCTTT
>TRBV6-1|TRBD1|-|TRBJ1-1
CASSENRGHTEAFF
TGTGCCAGCAGTGAAAACAGGGGGCACACTGAAGCTTTCTTT
>TRBV18|-|-|TRBJ1-1
CASSPTRGTTEAFF
TGTGCCAGCTCACCCACTCGGGGGACCACTGAAGCTTTCTTT
>TRBV29-1|TRBD1|-|TRBJ2-7
CSAEDRGGYEQYF
TGCAGCGCCGAGGACAGGGGCGGCTACGAGCAGTACTTC
>TRBV11-2|-|-|TRBJ2-1
CASSPPLSGSFGSYNEQFF
TGTGCCAGCAGCCCGCCCCTCAGCGGATCCTTTGGGTCCTACAATGAGCAGTTCTTC
>TRBV3-1/TRBV3-2|TRBD1|-|TRBJ1-1
CASSQDGGTGGRTEAFF
TGTGCCAGCAGCCAAGACGGGGGGACAGGGGGACGAACTGAAGCTTTCTTT
>TRBV7-9|-|-|TRBJ1-2
CASSFGTAGGVAYGYTF
TGTGCCAGCAGCTTTGGGACTGCGGGCGGAGTGGCCTATGGCTACACCTTC
>TRBV5-8|-|-|TRBJ1-4
CASSLSDSHSEKLFF
TGTGCCAGCAGCTTGTCGGACAGCCATAGTGAAAAACTGTTTTTT
>TRBV10-3|-|few|TRBJ1-1
CAISEYPLGTEAFF
TGTGCCATCAGTGAATACCCCCTCGGGACTGAAGCTTTCTTT
>TRBV27|-|-|TRBJ2-7
CASSLKPGADLALHYEQYF
TGTGCCAGCAGTTTAAAGCCAGGGGCCGACCTTGCCCTTCACTACGAGCAGTACTTC
>TRBV6-6|TRBD1|-|TRBJ2-3
CATGQATDTQYF
TGTGCCACCGGACAGGCCACAGATACGCAGTATTTT
>TRBV3-1/TRBV3-2|-|-|TRBJ1-1
CASSQEGGTEAFF
TGTGCCAGCAGCCAAGAGGGGGGGACCGAAGCTTTCTTT
>TRBV5-1|TRBD1|once|TRBJ1-1
CASSREGAAINTEAFF
TGCGCCAGCAGCCGGGAGGGGGCAGCAATAAACACTGAAGCTTTCTTT
>TRBV6-5|TRBD1|-|TRBJ2-7
CASSSTGTGGYEQYF
TGTGCCAGCAGTAGTACCGGGACAGGGGGCTACGAGCAGTACTTC
>TRBV27|-|-|TRBJ1-5
CASSLNTYGGQPQHF
TGTGCCAGCAGTTTAAACACCTACGGGGGTCAGCCCCAGCATTTT
>TRBV30|-|-|TRBJ1-2
CAWRKETGVDYGYTF
TGTGCCTGGAGGAAGGAGACGGGGGTAGACTATGGCTACACCTTC
>TRBV2|TRBD2|-|TRBJ2-7
CASSVYRDGGIPDSYEQYF
TGTGCCAGCAGTGTTTACCGGGACGGGGGGATCCCGGATTCCTACGAGCAGTACTTC
>TRBV12-3/TRBV12-4|TRBD2|-|TRBJ2-7
CASSFERGTPQYF
TGTGCCAGCAGTTTTGAGCGGGGGACACCGCAGTACTTC
>TRBV6-2/TRBV6-3|TRBD1|few|TRBJ1-2
CASSDGQVLGYTF
TGTGCCAGCAGCGATGGACAGGTCCTGGGCTACACCTTC
>TRBV3-1/TRBV3-2|TRBD1|-|TRBJ2-7
CASSQGAGGVQYF
TGTGCCAGCAGCCAAGGGGCAGGGGGAGTACAGTACTTC
>TRBV5-1|TRBD1|-|TRBJ2-7
CASSLEGTGNLDEQYF
TGCGCCAGCAGCTTGGAGGGGACAGGGAACCTAGACGAGCAGTACTTC